This entry describes one T cell receptor beta chain. This clonotype was detected a few times. This clone's antigen is unknown. This could be a read error, since a much larger clone is one nucleotide away. The sample's time point label, decoded: newly diagnosed GD, antithyroid drugs for less than 3 months. For both TCR sequencing and RNA sequencing, RNA was extracted from PBMCs using TRIzol. Graves' disease was diagnosed according to American Thyroid Association guidelines. Patients for the study were recruited at an endocrinology department in Xi'an, China. Each patient gave about 8.1 milliliters of peripheral blood, collected in an EDTA anticoagulant tube. Ficoll Paque Plus density gradient separation was used to isolate PBMCs, and no further T cell sorting was performed. An Agilent 2100 Bioanalyzer and agarose gel were used to assess RNA quality, and a NanoDrop 2000 was used to measure RNA concentration.

The data belong to a study of regulatory T cells in long-lasting Graves disease (dated by TCRdb to 2020 to 2022). Some background on the complete study: In the newly diagnosed Graves' disease group, patients had been taking antithyroid drugs for less than 3 months. Peripheral blood TCR sequencing and RNA sequencing compared persistent Graves' disease patients with newly diagnosed Graves' disease patients. A total of 33 samples were covered by TCR sequencing, comprising some 13 persistent and about 20 newly diagnosed Graves' disease patients. The study was registered as a clinical trial and conducted in China. The paper as a whole reports these results and caveats: Because the primary lesion, thyroid tissue, could not be accessed, the study looked at peripheral blood alone. Persistent patients shared more public clonotypes among themselves (around 3,000) than newly diagnosed patients did (approximately 970). Persistent disease showed preferential use of TRBV28, TRBJ1-2 and TRBJ2-5, whereas newly diagnosed disease favored TRBV20-1 and TRBJ2-1. The small sample size was acknowledged by the authors as a limitation that may reduce accuracy. Persistent Graves' disease patients showed lower TCR Shannon entropy and fewer highly expanded clones than newly diagnosed patients, suggesting clonal expansion. Sequencing and analysis were limited to the TCR beta chain.

The germline V gene yields SGHTA for CDR1 and FQGTGA for CDR2. From cysteine to phenylalanine, the CDR3 is 14 amino acids long. The read is trimmed to its CDR3 DNA, 42 bases read in frame from base 1. Libraries were prepared through multiplex PCR. Data came from an Illumina HiSeq 4000. TCR beta libraries were built with iRepertoire HTBI primers and Arm-PCR amplification of CDR3 regions. Before sequencing, the PCR products underwent gel purification. In the original analysis: Gene usage analysis of CDR3 amino acid clonotypes used the 62 TRBV and around 14 TRBJ segments found across samples. COPE and FqMerger were used to merge the filtered high-quality paired reads into contigs. BLAST was used to align contigs to the IMGT TRBV, TRBD and TRBJ reference genes, and CDR3 was defined following IMGT. Any clonotype with a frequency above 0.1% was counted as a highly expanded clone. Repertoire diversity was measured by Shannon entropy, and V-J evenness by the Gini coefficient. A clonotype found in more than one individual was treated as public. The raw public data were reprocessed by TCRdb itself: fastp quality trimming at Q25, MiXCR clonotype calling, in-frame beta chains only. Entries are consolidated by CDR3 protein sequence, retaining the most common genes and DNA. These V and J calls rely on TCRdb rather than the paper's analysis. This sample lists about 320,000 distinct CDR3 sequences; about a sixth were detected once. Jointly, the top ten make up roughly 40% of the sample.

The chain is made from TRBV7-3 and TRBJ2-1; TRBD2 is possibly the D segment (6 matching bases). The specimen comprised peripheral blood mononuclear cells (PBMCs), sampled at new diagnosis, from a patient treated with antithyroid drugs. This clonotype was obtained from a female donor with Graves disease. At the DNA level, the sequence is TGTGCCAGCAGCTTAACGGAGGGTATAGGTGAGCAGCTCTTC. This sequence encodes CASSLTEGIGEQLF.